Below are 21 T cell receptor beta chains sequenced from a single sample in a study of response to subunit inactivated influenza vaccine. TCRdb called the RT-PCR reads again in MiXCR, with one record for every CDR3 protein. The top ten clones hold under 15% of a sample with 500,000 to 550,000 distinct CDR3 sequences, roughly 8.2% of them seen once. Source: PBMCs from blood, taken less than 25 months after vaccination. Every receptor here comes from a man aged 50 to 75 who received an inactivated influenza vaccine.

This clonotype was recorded at least ten times. This chain uses TRBV11-2 with TRBJ2-3, with 10 bases fitting TRBD1. This CDR3 is 16 amino acids long. V dropped 2 bases and J dropped 4; count of bases not matched to a gene: 6. CDR1 SGHAT and CDR2 FQNNGV come from the germline V gene. The CDR3 DNA reads as TGTGCCAGCAGCTTATGGACAGGGGGTTGGGCAGATACGCAGTATTTT. Translated: CASSLWTGGWADTQYF.

This chain uses TRBV12-3 or TRBV12-4 with TRBJ1-2, with a tentative D call TRBD1 (6 bases). V was clipped by 0 bases and J by 8 bases, with 10 bases between them. This CDR3 spans 13 amino acids. The CDR3 DNA reads TGTGCCAGCAGTTTAGCGGCGGGGGGCGGCTACACCTTC. Translated, it gives CASSLAAGGGYTF.

This clonotype was counted many times. The chain carries TRBV4-1 and TRBJ2-2, with 11 bases lining up with TRBD1. V gave up 4 bases and J gave up 3 bases; unmatched junction bases: 4. This CDR3 has 16 residues. Germline V gives CDR1 MGHRA, CDR2 YSYEKL. CDR3 DNA: TGCGCCAGCAGCCCTAGGGGACAGGGGGACACCGGGGAGCTGTTTTTT. This sequence encodes CASSPRGQGDTGELFF.

The CDR3 DNA reads TGTGCCAGCAGCTCCCTACAAGAAACAGATACGCAGTATTTT. It is translated as CASSSLQETDTQYF. The chain is built from TRBV6-2 or TRBV6-3 and TRBJ2-3; unclear D gene. The CDR3 length is 14 residues. Germline V CDR1 and CDR2: MNHEY, SVGEGT. V was shortened by 6 bases and J by 3 bases, with 13 bases between the two germline ends.

This clonotype was seen more than once but under ten times. The rearrangement joins TRBV20-1 to TRBJ1-2; 11 bases match TRBD1. Germline V gene data show CDR1 as DFQATT and CDR2 as SNEGSKA (reference sequence). CDR3 length equals 14 residues. V lost 6 bases to trimming and J lost 4 bases; unmatched junction nucleotides: 7. The CDR3 spells CSAQPGQGVYGYTF. The CDR3 DNA follows: TGCAGTGCACAACCGGGACAGGGGGTCTATGGCTACACCTTC.

This clonotype has a handful of counts. Lacking the conserved final phenylalanine or tryptophan, this CDR3 likely reflects a read error. The DNA is left out, because the CDR3 cannot be placed on it with certainty; the CDR3 is given as TCRdb lists it. J is TRBJ2-5 and V is TRBV20-1. CDR1 and CDR2 from the germline V gene are DFQATT and SNEGSKA (reference sequence). Counting both end residues, the CDR3 totals 9 amino acids. CDR3 sequence reads: CSARDQTSL.

The chain couples TRBV5-4 to TRBJ2-1; D gene uncertain. Germline CDR1 is SGHNT and CDR2 is YYREEE (reference sequence). The V gene lost 4 bases and the J gene lost 7 bases, with 9 bases spanning the gap. This CDR3 comprises 12 residues. The CDR3 nucleotides are TGTGCCAGCAGCAAGCAGGAGAATGAGCAGTTCTTC. Translated: CASSKQENEQFF.

V gene TRBV5-6 combines with J gene TRBJ2-1; 15 bases agree with TRBD2. Trimming at V came to 0 bases and at J to 6 bases, leaving 4 bases not matched to a gene. Germline-derived CDR1 and CDR2 are SGHDT and YYEEEE. The CDR3 is 17 residues long. CDR3 sequence: CASSLEGLAGGGNEQFF. CDR3 DNA: TGTGCCAGCAGCTTGGAGGGACTAGCGGGAGGAGGCAATGAGCAGTTCTTC.

This clonotype was detected ten times or more. The rearrangement joins TRBV12-3 or TRBV12-4 to TRBJ1-2, with D uncertain. The CDR3 length is 14 residues. Trimming removed 4 bases from V and 0 bases from J, with 9 bases in between. CDR3 DNA: TGTGCCAGCAGTTCTGTAATAACTAACTATGGCTACACCTTC. This codes for CASSSVITNYGYTF.

The table lists this clonotype with many counts. The V gene is TRBV19, the J gene TRBJ2-7, with a possible D match to TRBD1 (6 bases). CDR3 length: 15 residues. Germline CDR1 LNHDA, CDR2 SQIVND (reference sequence). V lost 5 bases, J lost 3 bases, and 17 bases lay in between. CDR3 nucleotides: TGTGCCAGTAGTTCCCGGGGACACGGCTTCTACGAGCAGTACTTC. Amino acid sequence: CASSSRGHGFYEQYF.

V is TRBV7-2 and J is TRBJ2-7; weak D call: TRBD2 (6 bases). This CDR3 region has 14 residues. Germline loops: CDR1 SGHTA, CDR2 FQGNSA. Between the trimmed V and J ends, which lost 5 bases and 2 bases, there was a span of 13 bases. The CDR3 DNA follows: TGTGCCAGCAGCCCAGCGGGCCTAACCTACGAGCAGTACTTC. Its translation is CASSPAGLTYEQYF.

The chain carries TRBV2 and TRBJ2-3; D gene ambiguous. CDR1 is SNHLY and CDR2 is FYNNEI in the germline V gene. Trimming left V 7 bases short and J 5 bases short, with 19 bases between. This CDR3 has 15 amino acids. CDR3 DNA: TGTGCCAGCACTCCCCTCGGCAAGTCGCAAGATACGCAGTATTTT. Protein sequence: CASTPLGKSQDTQYF.

The V and J genes are TRBV6-2 or TRBV6-3 and TRBJ2-2; D is tentatively TRBD1 or TRBD2 (5 bases each). The CDR3 has 15 amino acids. The germline V and J ends were trimmed by 6 bases and 6 bases, with 17 bases remaining between them. Germline loops: CDR1 MNHEY, CDR2 SVGEGT. The CDR3 loop is CASRPGSRGAGELFF. DNA of the CDR3: TGTGCCAGCAGGCCGGGTTCACGAGGGGCCGGGGAGCTGTTTTTT.

This clonotype was picked up a small number of times. The V gene is TRBV6-5, the J gene TRBJ2-2; 7 bases are a match to TRBD2. V was clipped by 2 bases and J by 4 bases; unmatched bases: 4. The CDR3 extends over 15 amino acids. Germline V gene lookup returns CDR1 MNHEY and CDR2 SVGAGI. The CDR3 region has the DNA TGTGCCAGCAGTTACGGACTAGGCAGCACCGGGGAGCTGTTTTTT. Translated: CASSYGLGSTGELFF.

This clonotype was seen repeatedly, ten times or more. The rearrangement links TRBV3-1 to TRBJ2-1; TRBD2 agrees at 14 bases. CDR1 and CDR2 from the germline V gene are LGHDT and YNNKEL (reference sequence). V dropped 5 bases and J dropped 8; count of bases not matched to a gene: 8. The CDR3 is made up of 16 amino acids. The CDR3 spells CASSSLTSGRAYEQFF. Here the CDR3 DNA reads TGTGCCAGCAGCTCCCTGACTAGCGGGAGGGCCTATGAGCAGTTCTTC.

This clonotype has a handful of counts. The chain links TRBV4-3 to TRBJ2-3; tentatively, D is TRBD1 or TRBD2 (5 bases each). V was cut by 0 bases and J by 5 bases, with 12 bases left in between. The CDR3 spans 15 residues. The germline V gene encodes CDR1 LGHNA and CDR2 YSLEER. CDR3 protein: CASSQEWDGKDTQYF. CDR3 in DNA: TGCGCCAGCAGCCAAGAATGGGACGGTAAAGATACGCAGTATTTT.

This clonotype has at least ten counts. The rearrangement uses TRBV20-1 and TRBJ1-5; D gene uncertain. This CDR3 comprises 13 residues. Trimming pared 6 bases from V and 1 base from J, leaving 10 bases between. Germline V lookup: CDR1 DFQATT, CDR2 SNEGSKA (reference sequence). The CDR3 DNA is TGCAGTGCCGCGACCGACAGCAATCAGCCCCAGCATTTT. This sequence encodes CSAATDSNQPQHF.

This clonotype was counted at least ten times. CDR3 sequence (DNA): TGCAGTGCTAGAGACCCGCTAGCGGAATACAATGAGCAGTTCTTC. It translates to CSARDPLAEYNEQFF. J is TRBJ2-1 and V is TRBV20-1, with 7 bases matching TRBD2. Germline CDR1 and CDR2: DFQATT and SNEGSKA (reference sequence). The CDR3 extends over 15 amino acids. The V and J ends lost 0 bases and 4 bases, in that order; junction bases with no gene match: 6.

CDR3 region: CASSRPRAREQYF. The CDR3 nucleotides read TGTGCCAGCTCCCGTCCCCGGGCCCGCGAGCAGTACTTC. This chain connects TRBV18 to TRBJ2-7; D remains unclear. The CDR3 extends over 13 amino acids. CDR1 is KGHSH and CDR2 is LQKENI in the germline V gene. Trimming stripped 6 bases from V and 6 bases from J, with 15 bases between.

There are a few counts of this clonotype. The chain links TRBV7-8 to TRBJ1-6; D is ambiguous. This CDR3 contains 13 residues. Germline V gives CDR1 SGHVS, CDR2 FQNEAQ. Trimming shortened V by 3 bases and J by 10 bases, and 10 bases separated the two germline ends. The CDR3 sequence: CASSFTSSSPLHF. Written as DNA, the CDR3 is TGTGCCAGCAGCTTTACGTCCTCATCACCCCTCCACTTT. The complete variable domain, with remaining parts taken from reference TRBV7-8 and TRBJ1-6, reads GAGVSQSPRYKVAKRGQDVALRCDPISGHVSLFWYQQALGQGPEFLTYFQNEAQLDKSGLPSDRFFAERPEGSVSTLKIQRTQQEDSAVYLCASSFTSSSPLHFGNGTRLTVT.

This clonotype was detected only a few times. The chain is built from TRBV5-1 and TRBJ1-1; D uncertain. The germline CDR1 and CDR2 sequences are SGHRS and YFSETQ. CDR3 size: 14 residues. The ends were cut back, 1 base at V and 5 bases at J, with 12 bases in the middle. CDR3 sequence reads: CASSLNGVGTEAFF. In nucleotides, the CDR3 is TGCGCCAGCAGCTTGAATGGGGTCGGAACTGAAGCTTTCTTT.